The clone carrying this T cell receptor (beta chain) came up a few times. The target antigen is unknown. Both 60 Vbeta primers and 13 Jbeta primers went into the PCR. The method was immunoSEQ multiplex PCR; TCRdb's version includes in-frame clones alone and lacks a portion of them. Here the sample spans hundreds of thousands of clones, approximately 82% being singletons. The source of the sample is a study of cytomegalovirus exposure and HLA in healthy donors. Notes on the study in general: An Asian-associated ancestry cluster reportedly showed fewer N-insertions than the roughly 600-donor mean in a later analysis. The CMV antigen specificity of a few CMV-associated chains was confirmed through in vitro analysis. Analysis performed later showed TCR beta chains linked to HLA being more clonally expanded than equally common others.

The CDR3 extends over 15 amino acids. The trim removed 4 bases at V and 1 base at J, leaving 5 bases unmatched. Germline-derived CDR1 and CDR2 are SGHDT and YYEEEE. This chain uses TRBV5-6 with TRBJ2-3, with 8 bases identical to TRBD1. This clonotype was obtained from a male donor in good health and CMV-seronegative. Sequenced sample: PBMCs. The CDR3 bases are TGTGCCAGCAGCAACGACAGGGGCGGCACAGATACGCAGTATTTT. Amino acids: CASSNDRGGTDTQYF.